The 14 T cell receptor beta chains below were found in one sample sequenced in a study of response to subunit inactivated influenza vaccine. TCRdb used MiXCR to reprocess the RT-PCR reads, holding one entry per CDR3 protein. The sample holds hundreds of thousands of distinct CDR3 sequences; 14% are singletons and the top ten take 5.5% to 7%. Sequenced material: PBMCs from blood, taken roughly 2 weeks before vaccination. The receptors were gathered from a man aged 50-59 years who received an inactivated influenza vaccine.

The chain uses TRBV7-2 and TRBJ2-4; D is possibly TRBD2 (5 bases). The germline V gene has CDR1 SGHTA and CDR2 FQGNSA. This CDR3 has 14 residues. With 6 bases removed from V and 2 bases from J, the gap between germline ends came to 11 bases. The CDR3, as DNA: TGTGCCAGCAGTGCGCCCGGGACCAAAAACATTCAGTACTTC. It encodes CASSAPGTKNIQYF.

The chain recombines TRBV29-1 with TRBJ1-1; unclear D gene. Germline V gene lookup returns CDR1 SQVTM and CDR2 ANQGSEA. Between the trimmed V and J ends, which lost 4 bases and 7 bases, there was a span of 19 bases. The CDR3 is made up of 14 amino acids. The CDR3 DNA sequence: TGCAGCGTTGGGTTAGCACGAGGCGTTAGTGAAGCTTTCTTT. Amino acids: CSVGLARGVSEAFF.

The table lists this clonotype with a few counts. This chain joins TRBV4-3 and TRBJ2-7; TRBD2 might be the D (6 bases). Germline V CDR1 and CDR2: LGHNA, YSLEER. The CDR3 length is 17 residues. V was cut by 0 bases and J by 1 base, with 16 bases left in between. CDR3 nucleotides: TGCGCCAGCAGCCAAGAGGTAGCCGGACTACCATCCTACGAGCAGTACTTC. It codes for CASSQEVAGLPSYEQYF.

This clonotype was found a few times. The chain carries TRBV29-1 and TRBJ2-7; the D gene is possibly TRBD2 (6 bases). CDR3 size: 13 residues. Per the germline V gene, CDR1 is SQVTM and CDR2 is ANQGSEA. V dropped 6 bases and J dropped 2 bases, with 14 bases sitting between them. The CDR3 coding sequence is TGCAGCGTCCGGGCTAGCGAGACCTACGAGCAGTACTTC. Amino acids: CSVRASETYEQYF.

The chain is built from TRBV12-3 or TRBV12-4 and TRBJ2-7, with D uncertain. The CDR3 covers 13 residues. V shed 5 bases and J shed 0 bases, with 8 bases lying between them. The CDR3 DNA follows: TGTGCCAGCAGTCCAACCACCTCCTACGAGCAGTACTTC. Translating gives CASSPTTSYEQYF.

Many counts were recorded for this clonotype. V usage is TRBV29-1 and J usage is TRBJ2-5, with 7 bases fitting TRBD1. This CDR3 contains 14 residues. Per germline, CDR1 SQVTM and CDR2 ANQGSEA. V lost 0 bases and J lost 2; bases outside the gene matches: 3. In DNA form, the CDR3 reads TGCAGCGTTGAAGAGCCGGGACAGCAAGAGACCCAGTACTTC. This sequence encodes CSVEEPGQQETQYF.

CDR3 nucleotides: TGTGCCAGCAGCCAGGATCGACAGGGGGCGAGCAATCAGCCCCAGCATTTT. It specifies CASSQDRQGASNQPQHF. This rearrangement joins TRBV4-2 to TRBJ1-5, with 10 bases fitting TRBD1. The CDR3 is 17 amino acids. The trim removed 3 bases at V and 1 base at J, leaving 6 bases unmatched. CDR1 is LGHNA, CDR2 YNFKEQ, per germline.

The chain recombines TRBV28 with TRBJ2-7; 7 bases line up with TRBD2. In germline, CDR1 is MDHEN, CDR2 SYDVKM. Germline trimming cut 6 bases from V and 0 bases from J; bases unmatched to any gene: 5. The CDR3 covers 14 residues. The CDR3 here is CASRASGPSYEQYF. The CDR3 bases are TGTGCCAGCAGGGCTAGCGGTCCCTCCTACGAGCAGTACTTC.

The sample holds a few counts of this clonotype. CDR3 bases: TGTGCCAGCAGCCAAGAAGCCGCAAACTCTGGGGCCAACGTCCTGACTTTC. Its protein product is CASSQEAANSGANVLTF. The chain is built from TRBV4-2 and TRBJ2-6, with D hard to call. With 0 bases removed from V and 0 bases from J, the gap between germline ends came to 9 bases. Germline V gene sequence: CDR1 LGHNA, CDR2 YNFKEQ. The CDR3 spans 17 residues.

This clonotype was recorded a few times. The chain combines TRBV5-1 with TRBJ2-3, with D unclear. V lost 4 bases and J 0 bases, leaving 9 bases between the germline ends. The CDR3 length is 14 residues. CDR1 is SGHRS and CDR2 is YFSETQ in the germline V gene. The CDR3 loop is CASSERASTDTQYF. CDR3 coding DNA: TGCGCCAGCAGCGAAAGGGCTAGCACAGATACGCAGTATTTT. The variable domain in full, with the rest retrieved from reference TRBV5-1 and TRBJ2-3, is KAGVTQTPRYLIKTRGQQVTLSCSPISGHRSVSWYQQTPGQGLQFLFEYFSETQRNKGNFPGRFSGRQFSNSRSEMNVSTLELGDSALYLCASSERASTDTQYFGPGTRLTVL.

The chain recombines TRBV5-1 with TRBJ2-6; D unresolved. V lost 5 bases to trimming and J lost 1 base, with 10 bases between them. Per the germline V gene, CDR1 is SGHRS and CDR2 is YFSETQ. CDR3 length: 15 amino acids. This CDR3 reads CASRDLGSGANVLTF. As DNA, the CDR3 is TGCGCCAGCAGAGATCTGGGGTCTGGGGCCAACGTCCTGACTTTC.

In this sample, this clonotype turned up a few times. The CDR3 DNA reads as TGTGCCACCAGCAGAGATCGAGAAGGCACAGATACGCAGTATTTT. Protein: CATSRDREGTDTQYF. The genes are TRBV15 and TRBJ2-3, with D hard to call. The CDR3 is 15 amino acids. Per germline, CDR1 LNHNV and CDR2 YYDKDF (reference sequence). V lost 0 bases and J lost 1, with 8 bases in between.

A few counts support this clonotype. The CDR3 nucleotides are TGCAGTGCTCCTCGCGGGGGCGGGGCCGTTTTGAACGAGCAGTACTTC. Translation: CSAPRGGGAVLNEQYF. The chain links TRBV20-1 to TRBJ2-7; possibly TRBD2 for D (7 bases). Germline lookup yields CDR1 DFQATT and CDR2 SNEGSKA (reference sequence). This CDR3 has 16 residues. V lost 5 bases and J lost 5, with 25 bases in between.

This clonotype was detected ten times or more. This CDR3 is CASSLGGADTEAFF. DNA of the CDR3: TGCGCCAGCAGCTTGGGGGGGGCTGACACTGAAGCTTTCTTT. The chain joins TRBV5-1 to TRBJ1-1, with a tentative D call TRBD1 (6 bases). This CDR3 comprises 14 residues. The V and J ends lost 0 bases and 3 bases respectively, with 9 bases between them. The germline gives CDR1 SGHRS, CDR2 YFSETQ.